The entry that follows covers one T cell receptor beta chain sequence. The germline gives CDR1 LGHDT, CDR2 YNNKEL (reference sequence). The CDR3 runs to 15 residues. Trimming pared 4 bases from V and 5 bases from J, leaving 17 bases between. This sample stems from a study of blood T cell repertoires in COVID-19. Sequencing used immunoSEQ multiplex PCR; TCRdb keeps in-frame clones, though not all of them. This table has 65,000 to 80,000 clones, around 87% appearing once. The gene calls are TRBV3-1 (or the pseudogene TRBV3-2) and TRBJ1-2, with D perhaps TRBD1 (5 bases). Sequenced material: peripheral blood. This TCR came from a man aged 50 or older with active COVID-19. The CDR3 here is CASSPFSGGAYGYTF. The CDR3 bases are TGTGCCAGCAGCCCCTTCTCCGGGGGTGCGTATGGCTACACCTTC.